This T cell receptor (beta chain) was captured by sequencing in a study of blood T cells in healthy people across ages. With each sample, at least 6 micrograms of total RNA were extracted. Primers used in a second PCR of about 7 to 12 cycles were a sample-barcoded 5' primer and a J-beta primer mix. TCRdb re-analysed the 5' RACE reads in MiXCR, keeping a single row per CDR3 protein. The table lists fewer than 950,000 distinct CDR3 sequences, around 34% of them singletons, with over 10% in the top ten. V shed 3 bases, J shed 4 bases, and the junction held 9 bases outside the gene matches. The CDR3 extends over 17 amino acids. Germline values: CDR1 MNHEY, CDR2 SMNVEV (reference sequence).

What was sequenced was blood. This chain uses TRBV27 with TRBJ2-3; 11 bases line up with TRBD2. This sequence was found in a man between 18 and 35 years old in good health. The CDR3 bases are TGTGCCAGCAGTTTTGGGTCCGGGACTAGCGGATCAGATACGCAGTATTTT. This gives the protein CASSFGSGTSGSDTQYF.